The 2 T cell receptor beta chains in this list originate from one sample, sequenced in a study of human T cells and chemical hapten exposure. The time point here: healthy volunteer bleed at 6 weeks. The total RNA was obtained from whole blood that was not fractionated. TCRdb re-analysed the RACE reads in MiXCR, keeping a single row per CDR3 protein. The table lists more than 60,000 distinct CDR3 sequences, roughly 8.6% of them singletons, with approximately 1.5% in the top ten. Sequencing was carried out using whole blood. All receptors derive from a male donor in good health. Some clones in this sample may be carry-over from other donors' samples.

In its sample, this clonotype was seen a few times. This chain uses TRBV10-3 with TRBJ2-7; tentative D call: TRBD1 (6 bases). The CDR3 is 12 amino acids. Trimming pared 5 bases from V and 3 bases from J, leaving 8 bases between. Germline V gives CDR1 ENHRY, CDR2 SYGVKD. The CDR3 loop is CAISQDSYEQYF. The DNA of the CDR3 is TGTGCCATCAGTCAGGACAGCTACGAGCAGTACTTC.

This clonotype was counted a few times. The gene calls are TRBV6-2 or TRBV6-3 and TRBJ1-2; D is uncertain. This CDR3 contains 14 residues. V lost 6 bases and J 5 bases, leaving 16 bases between the germline ends. The V gene's germline CDR1 is MNHEY and CDR2 SVGEGT. CDR3 in amino acids: CASSPGIEAYGYTF. As DNA, the CDR3 is TGTGCCAGCAGCCCCGGGATAGAGGCATATGGCTACACCTTC.